These T cell receptor beta chains were read from a single sample in a study of regulatory T cells in long-lasting Graves disease. TCRdb re-called the multiplex PCR reads with MiXCR, one entry per CDR3 protein. The sample carries 350,000 to 400,000 distinct CDR3 sequences, around 15% recorded once. Here the sequenced sample was peripheral blood mononuclear cells (PBMCs), taken at new diagnosis, from a patient treated with antithyroid drugs. These receptors were obtained from a female donor with Graves disease. The CDR3 runs from the conserved cysteine through the conserved F or W. The D gene is left open where the match is weak. A row's size may be missing; if present it is once, few, many or a size class.

few	-	17	TRBJ2-1	TRBV9	CASSVEEGGAPYNEQFF	TGTGCCAGCAGCGTAGAGGAGGGGGGGGCCCCTTACAATGAGCAGTTCTTC
many	TRBD1	15	TRBJ2-3	TRBV7-9	CASSLTGGATDTQYF	TGTGCCAGCAGCCTAACAGGGGGCGCCACAGATACGCAGTATTTT
many	-	15	TRBJ1-5	TRBV6-1	CASSPGGWGNQPQHF	TGTGCCAGCAGCCCCGGGGGATGGGGCAATCAGCCCCAGCATTTT
many	TRBD1	15	TRBJ2-5	TRBV20-1	CSARGVRTGRETQYF	TGCAGTGCTAGGGGGGTTCGGACAGGGAGAGAGACCCAGTACTTC
-	TRBD2	15	TRBJ2-1	TRBV5-1	CASSQTSPQVNEQFF	TGCGCCAGCAGCCAGACTAGCCCCCAGGTCAATGAGCAGTTCTTC
many	-	14	TRBJ1-5	TRBV6-1	CASSDPYSNQPQHF	TGTGCCAGCAGTGACCCGTATAGCAATCAGCCCCAGCATTTT
many	-	13	TRBJ1-2	TRBV25-1	CASSDGVMDGYTF	TGTGCCAGCAGTGACGGCGTCATGGATGGCTACACCTTC
many	-	13	TRBJ1-5	TRBV3-1	CASSQDRDQPQHF	TGTGCCAGCAGCCAAGATAGGGATCAGCCCCAGCATTTT
many	TRBD1	18	TRBJ1-4	TRBV9	CASSGGQGSESTNEKLFF	TGTGCCAGCAGCGGGGGACAGGGGAGTGAGTCAACTAATGAAAAACTGTTTTTT
-	-	14	TRBJ1-1	TRBV12-3/TRBV12-4	CASSREYRNTEAFF	TGTGCCAGCAGCCGAGAATACCGGAACACTGAAGCTTTCTTT
many	-	14	TRBJ1-5	TRBV28	CASSIRWGNQPQHF	TGTGCCAGCAGCATCCGGTGGGGCAATCAGCCCCAGCATTTT
many	-	15	TRBJ2-7	TRBV7-2	CASSLRSEHSYEQYF	TGTGCCAGCAGCTTAAGGTCTGAGCACTCCTACGAGCAGTACTTC
many	-	13	TRBJ1-3	TRBV12-3/TRBV12-4	CASSFLSGNTIYF	TGTGCCAGCAGTTTCCTCTCGGGAAACACCATATATTTT
many	-	15	TRBJ1-1	TRBV6-2/TRBV6-3	CASSYSKRGDTEAFF	TGTGCCAGCAGTTACTCGAAGAGGGGGGACACTGAAGCTTTCTTT
-	-	15	TRBJ1-1	TRBV19	CASSISGAANTEAFF	TGTGCCAGTAGTATCAGCGGGGCCGCGAACACTGAAGCTTTCTTT
-	-	13	TRBJ1-4	TRBV6-1	CASITRADEKLFF	TGTGCCAGCATCACCAGGGCGGATGAAAAACTGTTTTTT
-	-	16	TRBJ2-1	TRBV20-1	CSARFGGGSDYNEQFF	TGCAGTGCTAGATTTGGAGGTGGGAGTGACTACAATGAGCAGTTCTTC
many	TRBD2	17	TRBJ2-1	TRBV7-2	CASSPTSGRTPYNEQFF	TGTGCCAGCAGCCCGACTAGCGGGAGGACTCCCTACAATGAGCAGTTCTTC
many	-	15	TRBJ1-3	TRBV4-1	CASSQGQDLGNTIYF	TGCGCCAGCAGCCAAGGACAGGACCTCGGAAACACCATATATTTT
many	-	15	TRBJ2-1	TRBV20-1	CSAQKWSRSLDEQFF	TGCAGTGCCCAGAAGTGGAGTCGCTCCCTAGATGAGCAGTTCTTC
many	-	12	TRBJ2-7	TRBV3-1	CASSSHGGEQYF	TGTGCCAGCAGCTCCCATGGGGGCGAGCAGTACTTC